A single T cell receptor (beta chain) is shown here with its context. The record originates from a study of blood T cells in healthy people across ages. Together with a sample-barcoded 5' primer, a J-beta primer mix was included in a second PCR lasting roughly 7 to 11 cycles. A minimum of 2.5 million CDR3-containing paired-end reads was obtained for each sample. TCRdb independently ran MiXCR on the 5' RACE reads; one entry per CDR3 protein. The sample holds approximately 700,000 distinct CDR3 sequences, approximately 29% seen once. What was sequenced was blood. This sequence was found in a woman older than 75 in good health.

DNA for the CDR3: TGTGCCAGCAGCCCCGGGCCAGCATCGAACACCGGGGAGCTGTTTTTT. Protein sequence: CASSPGPASNTGELFF. The chain recombines TRBV7-3 with TRBJ2-2; the D is unclear. V gave up 5 bases and J gave up 0 bases, with 13 bases separating them. This CDR3 has 16 amino acids. Germline CDR1 reads SGHTA; CDR2 reads FQGTGA.